This T cell receptor beta chain came from a study of T-cell reconstitution after alpha-beta-depleted transplantation in children. A library of TCRbeta sequences, prepared with unique molecular identifiers, was generated. MiXCR was run by TCRdb on the PCR reads, yielding one entry per CDR3 protein. The data hold 540,000 or so distinct CDR3 sequences, with 23% observed a single time. Study results and limitations: T-cell numbers and diversity one year post-transplant derived largely from freshly generated T cells. Alpha-beta T cells about two months after transplant reportedly derived from several hundred expanded graft clones. Surviving recipient T cells and thymic progenitors accounted for the high day-60 TCRbeta diversity observed in some patients.

This clonotype appeared a few times. Its antigen is undetermined. Sequencing was performed on PBMCs, mostly from graft donor cells, taken 360 days after TCRalphabeta/CD19-depleted stem cell transplant. The clonotype comes from a boy younger than two who had a stem cell transplant for acute myeloid leukemia, so the T cells may come from the graft donor.

This CDR3 reads CSASGQGSTYNEQFF. DNA for the CDR3: TGCAGTGCTAGTGGACAGGGGTCGACCTACAATGAGCAGTTCTTC. The V and J genes are TRBV20-1 and TRBJ2-1; 9 bases align to TRBD1. Trimming removed 3 bases from V and 2 bases from J; junction bases left unmatched: 5. Germline CDR1 and CDR2: DFQATT and SNEGSKA (reference sequence). The CDR3 is 15 amino acids.